The entry below gives a single TCR beta chain sequence along with its context. As processed by the authors: How many nucleated cells were present was estimated from reference gene primer amplification. Assay used: immunoSEQ multiplex PCR; TCRdb lists only in-frame clones, some missing. That table furnishes V, J and clone size, whereas the DNA furnished D and trimming. This table holds approximately 250,000 clones, about 87% found once. This record comes from a study of blood T cell repertoires in COVID-19. About the study: Italy, Spain and the United States were the sources of the convalescent and acute COVID-19 samples. In each case, the material was cDNA or gDNA derived from T cells, B-cell-depleted T cells, or PBMCs.

The CDR3 runs to 13 residues. The ends lost 6 bases at V and 5 bases at J; junction bases unmatched: 7. CDR1 and CDR2 from the germline V gene are SEHNR and FQNEAQ (reference sequence). The clonotype originates from a woman aged 30 to 39 with acute COVID-19. The rearrangement links TRBV7-9 to TRBJ2-7, with 7 bases that match TRBD2. The sample comprised PBMCs or T cells enriched from blood (not recorded which). The CDR3 coding sequence is TGTGCCAGCAGGGAATGGAGCGGGAACGAGCAGTACTTC. It translates to CASREWSGNEQYF.